Detailed here is one T cell receptor beta chain. Treatment indicated: oral pan-JAK inhibitor, 5-10 mg twice daily. The CDR3 spans 13 residues. Germline CDR1 is MNHNS and CDR2 is SASEGT. Trimming stripped 7 bases from V and 0 bases from J, with 6 bases between. The record originates from a study of CD8+ T cells in alopecia areata. Study as a whole: Affected scalp percentage determined the severity score of treated patients.

Extraction of RNA preceded its reverse transcription into cDNA, which served as the sequencing template. Using immunoSEQ multiplex PCR, the repertoire was profiled, and TCRdb retains in-frame clones only, with some absent. The sample consists of about 190,000 clones, approximately 60% of them appearing once. Sequencing was performed on CD4+ T cells sorted from blood, taken at week 4, from a patient treated with tofacitinib. The V and J genes are TRBV6-1 and TRBJ1-4, with D possibly matching TRBD1 (5 bases). The source is a human donor with alopecia areata. The CDR3 sequence: CASTTATNEKLFF. As DNA, the CDR3 is TGTGCCAGCACGACAGCAACTAATGAAAAACTGTTTTTT.